Each of the 17 T cell receptor beta chains below was sequenced from the same sample in a study of cytotoxic CD8 clonotypes in ibrutinib-treated CLL. Profiled with immunoSEQ multiplex PCR; TCRdb holds only in-frame clones, not every one. The repertoire consists of approximately 320,000 clones, with 67% occurring once and the leading ten covering around 6.5%. The material was PBMCs, obtained after 36 months of ibrutinib treatment. These TCRs come from a human donor with chronic lymphocytic leukemia.

The chain has TRBV4-3 and TRBJ2-7, with D perhaps TRBD2 (5 bases). The V and J ends lost 0 bases and 4 bases respectively, with 13 bases between them. The CDR3 has 15 amino acids. The germline V gene has CDR1 LGHNA and CDR2 YSLEER. The CDR3 coding sequence is TGCGCCAGCAGCCAAGACGTCGGGATAAATTACGAGCAGTACTTC. Its translation: CASSQDVGINYEQYF.

The chain recombines TRBV4-1 with TRBJ1-1; D call uncertain. This CDR3 region has 13 residues. Trimming shortened V by 0 bases and J by 4 bases, and 6 bases separated the two germline ends. Germline lookup yields CDR1 MGHRA and CDR2 YSYEKL. The CDR3: CASSQEGSTEAFF. CDR3 DNA: TGCGCCAGCAGCCAAGAGGGTAGCACTGAAGCTTTCTTT.

This clone is a singleton in its sample. CDR3 in amino acids: CASSFLRGMSGANVLTF. CDR3 in DNA: TGTGCCAGCAGTTTTCTCCGGGGAATGTCTGGGGCCAACGTCCTGACTTTC. This rearrangement joins TRBV27 to TRBJ2-6; D perhaps matches TRBD2 (5 bases). The germline CDR1 and CDR2 sequences are MNHEY and SMNVEV (reference sequence). This CDR3 has 17 residues. Trimming removed 3 bases from V and 1 base from J, with 13 bases in between.

The J gene is TRBJ2-7, the V gene TRBV27, with TRBD1 matching 7 bases. CDR1 is MNHEY, CDR2 SMNVEV, per germline (reference sequence). The CDR3 is made up of 15 amino acids. V shed 7 bases, J shed 5 bases, and the junction held 14 bases outside the gene matches. The CDR3 nucleotides are TGTGCCAGCAACTTTCAAGACAGGGCCGCTGACGAGCAGTACTTC. It encodes CASNFQDRAADEQYF.

The chain is built from TRBV9 and TRBJ2-7; D is perhaps TRBD2 (5 bases). CDR3 length: 16 residues. Germline V lookup: CDR1 SGDLS, CDR2 YYNGEE. The V gene lost 0 bases and the J gene lost 2 bases, with 15 bases spanning the gap. The CDR3 region is CASSVGWGRETYEQYF. The DNA of the CDR3 is TGTGCCAGCAGCGTAGGTTGGGGTCGGGAAACCTACGAGCAGTACTTC.

This clone was counted between two and nine times. The rearrangement joins TRBV11-2 to TRBJ2-7; 14 bases are a match to TRBD2. V trimming: 1 base; J trimming: 4 bases; junction bases outside the gene matches: 6. CDR3 length: 17 residues. From germline, CDR1 is SGHAT and CDR2 FQNNGV. The CDR3 region is CASSLVQGLAGVYEQYF. CDR3 bases: TGTGCCAGCAGCTTAGTGCAGGGACTAGCGGGAGTTTACGAGCAGTACTTC.

V gene TRBV11-2 combines with J gene TRBJ2-1, with D unresolved. The germline V gene encodes CDR1 SGHAT and CDR2 FQNNGV. With 1 base removed from V and 1 base from J, the gap between germline ends came to 8 bases. The CDR3 extends over 15 amino acids. The CDR3 sequence is CASSLVASSYNEQFF. The CDR3, as DNA: TGTGCCAGCAGCTTAGTGGCTAGTTCCTACAATGAGCAGTTCTTC.

The chain is built from TRBV9 and TRBJ2-2; D is unclear. Germline V lookup: CDR1 SGDLS, CDR2 YYNGEE. This CDR3 has 12 amino acids. Trimming removed 7 bases from V and 2 bases from J, with 6 bases in between. CDR3 region: CASGPNTGELFF. CDR3 coding DNA: TGTGCCAGCGGACCAAACACCGGGGAGCTGTTTTTT.

The chain links TRBV6-5 to TRBJ1-5, with 9 nucleotides matching TRBD1. The junction had 1 base not matched to a gene; V was cut back by 4 bases and J by 6 bases. Per germline, CDR1 MNHEY and CDR2 SVGAGI. There are 13 residues in the CDR3. CDR3 amino acids: CASSLDRGQPQHF. In nucleotides, the CDR3 is TGTGCCAGCAGTTTGGACAGGGGTCAGCCCCAGCATTTT.

This clone was counted a few times. This rearrangement joins TRBV7-3 to TRBJ2-3; 7 bases map to TRBD2. The V gene end was trimmed by 2 bases and the J gene end by 4 bases; junction bases not matched to a gene: 3. The CDR3 is made up of 14 amino acids. CDR1 is SGHTA, CDR2 FQGTGA, per germline. The chain's CDR3 is CASSLEGGADTQYF. The CDR3 region has the DNA TGTGCCAGCAGCTTAGAGGGAGGGGCAGATACGCAGTATTTT.

This chain connects TRBV9 to TRBJ2-5; 8 bases fit TRBD1. This CDR3 region has 16 residues. V was clipped by 0 bases and J by 1 base; unmatched bases: 5. Germline V lookup: CDR1 SGDLS, CDR2 YYNGEE. Here the CDR3 reads CASSVGWTGLQETQYF. The DNA of the CDR3 is TGTGCCAGCAGCGTAGGGTGGACAGGGCTCCAAGAGACCCAGTACTTC.

V gene TRBV5-1 combines with J gene TRBJ2-7; D is possibly TRBD1 (6 bases). Germline V gives CDR1 SGHRS, CDR2 YFSETQ. The CDR3 totals 13 residues. The ends were cut back, 2 bases at V and 5 bases at J, with 11 bases in the middle. For the CDR3, the DNA is TGCGCCAGCAGCTTACAGGGATTGGACGAGCAGTACTTC. Translated, it gives CASSLQGLDEQYF.

The V call is TRBV27, the J call TRBJ2-2; 7 bases are shared with TRBD1. The CDR3 is made up of 15 amino acids. Germline CDR1 and CDR2: MNHEY and SMNVEV (reference sequence). Trimming cost V 3 bases and J 7 bases; bases outside gene matches: 8. The CDR3 sequence is CASSFLTGWGGELFF. CDR3 coding DNA: TGTGCCAGCAGTTTCCTGACAGGGTGGGGCGGGGAGCTGTTTTTT.

This chain uses TRBV12-5 with TRBJ2-7; 13 positions match TRBD2. V shed 1 base and J 2 bases; nucleotides not matched to a gene: 8. From germline, CDR1 is LGHNT and CDR2 FRNRAP. This CDR3 comprises 18 residues. Here the CDR3 DNA reads TGTGCTAGTGGTTTGGGGCGGACTAGCGGGAGTATCACCTACGAGCAGTACTTC. It yields the protein CASGLGRTSGSITYEQYF. Together with reference TRBV12-5 and TRBJ2-7, the CDR3 gives the full variable domain: DARVTQTPRHKVTEMGQEVTMRCQPILGHNTVFWYRQTMMQGLELLAYFRNRAPLDDSGMPKDRFSAEMPDATLATLKIQPSEPRDSAVYFCASGLGRTSGSITYEQYFGPGTRLTVT.

This clone appeared a single time. The chain combines TRBV18 with TRBJ1-2; 9 positions match TRBD1. CDR1 and CDR2 (germline): KGHSH, LQKENI. CDR3 length: 13 residues. V shed 1 base and J 10 bases; nucleotides not matched to a gene: 4. CDR3 loop: CASSPLTGGIYTF. CDR3 DNA: TGTGCCAGCTCACCACTGACAGGGGGAATCTACACCTTC.

This sequence joins TRBV9 and TRBJ1-1, with a possible D match to TRBD1 (5 bases). This CDR3 is built from 15 residues. CDR1 is SGDLS and CDR2 is YYNGEE in the germline V gene. The ends were cut back, 4 bases at V and 0 bases at J, with 13 bases in the middle. The CDR3 is CASSQTTGLNTEAFF. In nucleotides, the CDR3 is TGTGCCAGCAGCCAAACCACAGGTTTGAACACTGAAGCTTTCTTT. Full variable domain (outside the CDR3, taken from reference TRBV9 and TRBJ1-1): DSGVTQTPKHLITATGQRVTLRCSPRSGDLSVYWYQQSLDQGLQFLIQYYNGEERAKGNILERFSAQQFPDLHSELNLSSLELGDSALYFCASSQTTGLNTEAFFGQGTRLTVV.

The chain joins TRBV27 to TRBJ2-7, with 10 bases that match TRBD1. From germline, CDR1 is MNHEY and CDR2 SMNVEV (reference sequence). This CDR3 has 14 residues. The V segment lost 5 bases and the J segment 6 bases; nucleotides outside the gene matches: 7. The CDR3 region has the DNA TGTGCCAGCAGTCCCCGGGACAGGGGTATCGAGCAGTACTTC. This sequence encodes CASSPRDRGIEQYF.